The clone carrying this T cell receptor (beta chain) has a count of ten or more. Its antigen is currently unknown. It was RNA transcripts that yielded the amplified TCR beta CDR3 regions. During a first-round RT-PCR of the TCR CDR3, the HTBI primer set was used. MiXCR, run by TCRdb on the multiplex PCR reads, gives a single entry per CDR3 protein. In the table there are roughly 380,000 distinct CDR3 sequences, roughly an eighth of which are singletons. The sample is drawn from a study of T cells in Graves' hyperthyroidism and ophthalmopathy. Study context: Before any treatment, at initial diagnosis, peripheral blood was collected. Study-wide findings and caveats: Blood shared most expanded thyroid clonotypes above 0.001.

The CDR3 is 15 amino acids. Trimming cost V 3 bases and J 10 bases; bases outside gene matches: 6. The receptor was derived from a woman aged 18-30 years with Graves' hyperthyroidism. This chain connects TRBV12-3 or TRBV12-4 to TRBJ1-6; 10 bases line up with TRBD1. Sequences were obtained from blood. The CDR3 loop reads CASSFRGQGESPLHF. CDR3 nucleotides: TGTGCCAGCAGTTTTCGAGGACAGGGGGAATCACCCCTCCACTTT.